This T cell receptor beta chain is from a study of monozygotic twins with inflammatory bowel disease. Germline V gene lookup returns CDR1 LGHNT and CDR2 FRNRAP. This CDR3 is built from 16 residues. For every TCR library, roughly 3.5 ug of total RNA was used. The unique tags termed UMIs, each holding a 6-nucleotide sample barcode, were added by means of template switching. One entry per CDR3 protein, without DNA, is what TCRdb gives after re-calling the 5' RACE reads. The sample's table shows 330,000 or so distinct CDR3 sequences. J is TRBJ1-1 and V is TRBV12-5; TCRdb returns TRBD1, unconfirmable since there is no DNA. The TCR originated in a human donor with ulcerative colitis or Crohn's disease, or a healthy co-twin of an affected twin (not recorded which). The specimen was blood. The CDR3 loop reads CASGKRGQQLNTEAFF.